The 29 T cell receptor beta chains below come from one sample, sequenced in a study of blood T cell repertoires in COVID-19. The table came from immunoSEQ multiplex PCR; TCRdb's copy has only in-frame clones and leaves some out. In the table there are over 120,000 clones, around 90% of which are singletons. The sample comprised peripheral blood. These receptors originate from a woman between 45 and 60 years old with acute or convalescent COVID-19.

V gene TRBV6-2 or TRBV6-3 combines with J gene TRBJ2-6; the D is unclear. Trimming stripped 0 bases from V and 4 bases from J, with 7 bases between. Germline loops: CDR1 MNHEY, CDR2 SVGEGT. The CDR3 contains 15 residues. In nucleotides, the CDR3 is TGTGCCAGCAGTTACTCCTGGGCCGGGGCCAACGTCCTGACTTTC. The encoded protein is CASSYSWAGANVLTF.

The chain links TRBV11-1 to TRBJ2-1; perhaps TRBD2 as D (6 bases). The length of the CDR3 is 14 residues. Between the trimmed V and J ends, which lost 2 bases and 8 bases, there was a span of 13 bases. The germline CDR1 and CDR2 sequences are SGHAT and FQDESV (reference sequence). The CDR3 loop is CASSLFLSGDEQFF. The DNA of the CDR3 is TGTGCCAGCAGCTTATTCCTATCGGGAGATGAGCAGTTCTTC. Complete variable domain (other parts from reference TRBV11-1 and TRBJ2-1): EAEVAQSPRYKITEKSQAVAFWCDPISGHATLYWYRQILGQGPELLVQFQDESVVDDSQLPKDRFSAERLKGVDSTLKIQPAELGDSAMYLCASSLFLSGDEQFFGPGTRLTVL.

This CDR3 is CATSEGRGRVGDYGYTF. The CDR3 DNA follows: TGTGCCACCAGTGAAGGCAGGGGGCGCGTAGGGGACTATGGCTACACCTTC. The V gene is TRBV24-1, the J gene TRBJ1-2; TRBD1 matches 8 bases. In germline, CDR1 is KGHDR, CDR2 SFDVKD. The CDR3 extends over 17 amino acids. V lost 4 bases and J lost 3; bases outside the gene matches: 12.

This clone was recorded only once. CDR3: CASSPGQGARYGYTF. DNA of the CDR3: TGTGCCAGCAGCCCGGGACAGGGGGCTAGGTATGGCTACACCTTC. The chain combines TRBV14 with TRBJ1-2, with 12 bases matching TRBD1. Per the germline V gene, CDR1 is SGHDN and CDR2 is FVKESK. CDR3 length: 15 residues. V shed 4 bases and J 5 bases; nucleotides not matched to a gene: 5.

V and J are TRBV7-3 and TRBJ2-2; 8 bases are shared with TRBD1. The CDR3 consists of 16 residues. V shed 5 bases, J shed 2 bases, and the junction held 7 bases outside the gene matches. The germline CDR1 and CDR2 sequences are SGHTA and FQGTGA. CDR3 protein: CASSRGTGGNTGELFF. CDR3 bases: TGTGCCAGCAGCCGAGGGACAGGAGGAAACACCGGGGAGCTGTTTTTT.

V and J are TRBV30 and TRBJ1-2; D unresolved. The V gene lost 2 bases and the J gene lost 6 bases, with 16 bases spanning the gap. The CDR3 spans 14 residues. The germline gives CDR1 GTSNPN, CDR2 SVGIG (reference sequence). CDR3 amino acids: CAWSKRRLSDGYTF. CDR3 DNA: TGTGCCTGGAGTAAGCGGCGGTTAAGCGATGGCTACACCTTC. Based on the CDR3 plus reference TRBV30 and TRBJ1-2, the full variable domain is SQTIHQWPATLVQPVGSPLSLECTVEGTSNPNLYWYRQAAGRGLQLLFYSVGIGQISSEVPQNLSASRPQDRQFILSSKKLLLSDSGFYLCAWSKRRLSDGYTFGSGTRLTVV.

The genes are TRBV9 and TRBJ2-7; 9 bases are a match to TRBD1. J lost 3 bases, V lost 5 bases, and 9 bases had no gene match. CDR1 is SGDLS, CDR2 YYNGEE, per germline. The CDR3 is 15 residues long. CDR3 sequence reads: CASSAFGQGFYEQYF. In nucleotides, the CDR3 is TGTGCCAGCAGTGCCTTTGGACAGGGGTTCTACGAGCAGTACTTC.

The chain combines TRBV19 with TRBJ2-7, with a possible D match to TRBD2 (5 bases). Germline V gives CDR1 LNHDA, CDR2 SQIVND (reference sequence). CDR3 length: 15 amino acids. Trimming removed 5 bases at V and 3 bases at J, with 17 bases between. DNA for the CDR3: TGTGCCAGTAGTCTCACCGCGGGCGTAATCTACGAGCAGTACTTC. Translating gives CASSLTAGVIYEQYF.

In its sample, this clone was seen a few times. The V and J genes are TRBV7-3 and TRBJ1-6; D remains ambiguous. The V gene's germline CDR1 is SGHTA and CDR2 FQGTGA. V was shortened by 1 base and J by 10 bases, with 11 bases between the two germline ends. The CDR3 sequence is 14 residues long. The CDR3 coding sequence is TGTGCCAGCAGCTTAAATTCCGGGAACTCACCCCTCCACTTT. Translation: CASSLNSGNSPLHF.

This chain links TRBV27 with TRBJ2-3, with 16 bases aligning to TRBD2. The CDR3 runs 17 residues. V trimming: 6 bases; J trimming: 9 bases; junction bases outside the gene matches: 12. CDR1 is MNHEY and CDR2 is SMNVEV in the germline V gene (reference sequence). The DNA of the CDR3 is TGTGCCAGCAGCTCCGGGACTAGCGGGGGGGCCAGTCCGACGCAGTATTTT. Protein sequence: CASSSGTSGGASPTQYF.

The rearrangement links TRBV30 to TRBJ2-1, with TRBD2 as a possible D gene (6 bases). Germline V gene data show CDR1 as GTSNPN and CDR2 as SVGIG (reference sequence). V was cut by 3 bases and J by 4 bases, with 10 bases left in between. This CDR3 is 13 amino acids long. The CDR3 spells CAWRRLGYNEQFF. The DNA for the CDR3 is TGTGCCTGGAGGAGACTAGGGTACAATGAGCAGTTCTTC.

The chain has TRBV30 and TRBJ1-2, with TRBD1 matching 9 bases. This CDR3 contains 14 residues. Per the germline V gene, CDR1 is GTSNPN and CDR2 is SVGIG (reference sequence). V lost 1 base and J lost 5; bases outside the gene matches: 5. The CDR3 sequence is CAWSEDRGFYGYTF. CDR3 sequence (DNA): TGTGCCTGGAGTGAGGACAGGGGCTTTTATGGCTACACCTTC.

V gene TRBV6-5 combines with J gene TRBJ2-1, with D possibly matching TRBD2 (6 bases). The V gene lost 8 bases and the J gene lost 5 bases, with 10 bases spanning the gap. CDR1 is MNHEY and CDR2 is SVGAGI in the germline V gene. This CDR3 is built from 12 residues. The CDR3 DNA is TGTGCCAGCCCGGGACTGCACAATGAGCAGTTCTTC. Translated: CASPGLHNEQFF.

V is TRBV9 and J is TRBJ1-1; 7 positions match TRBD1. Germline CDR1 reads SGDLS; CDR2 reads YYNGEE. J gave up 3 bases and V 6 bases, and 11 bases lay outside the gene matches. This CDR3 region has 15 residues. The CDR3 spells CASIPTGRVDTEAFF. In DNA form, the CDR3 reads TGTGCCAGCATACCGACAGGGAGAGTAGACACTGAAGCTTTCTTT.

The table lists this clone with a count of one. V is TRBV12-2 and J is TRBJ2-3; the table's D gene call, TRBD1, was not cross checked with the DNA. TRBV12-2 is a documented pseudogene. The CDR3 spans 17 residues. CDR3 amino acids: CASRLAPALASTDTQYF. The CDR3 bases are TGTGCAAGTCGCTTAGCCCCCGCTCTGGCTAGCACAGATACGCAGTATTTT.

The chain links TRBV10-3 to TRBJ2-1, with TRBD2 matching over 9 bases. This CDR3 is built from 18 residues. V gave up 2 bases and J gave up 5 bases; unmatched junction bases: 13. Looked up from germline, CDR1 is ENHRY and CDR2 is SYGVKD. CDR3 coding DNA: TGTGCCATCAGTGAGGGTCTAGCGGGATCTGCACTGGACAATGAGCAGTTCTTC. The encoded protein is CAISEGLAGSALDNEQFF.

The chain uses TRBV11-2 and TRBJ2-3; D is unresolved. This CDR3 has 13 amino acids. In germline, CDR1 is SGHAT, CDR2 FQNNGV. The V and J ends lost 0 bases and 6 bases respectively, with 7 bases between them. CDR3 amino acids: CASSLERPDTQYF. The CDR3 nucleotides are TGTGCCAGCAGCTTAGAGAGGCCCGATACGCAGTATTTT.

This chain uses TRBV14 with TRBJ1-2; D remains unclear. The CDR3 is 13 amino acids. Germline V gene lookup returns CDR1 SGHDN and CDR2 FVKESK. V was cut by 5 bases and J by 6 bases, with 13 bases left in between. The CDR3, as DNA: TGTGCCAGCAGCAATTCCCTCGGGGATGGCTACACCTTC. Encoded protein: CASSNSLGDGYTF.

The chain couples TRBV12-3 or TRBV12-4 to TRBJ2-1; D gene unclear. The CDR3 has 13 amino acids. Trimming stripped 3 bases from V and 4 bases from J, with 7 bases between. The chain's CDR3 is CASSFSRYNEQFF. CDR3 DNA: TGTGCCAGCAGTTTTTCCAGGTACAATGAGCAGTTCTTC.

The genes are TRBV6-1 and TRBJ2-2; 9 bases are a match to TRBD1. This CDR3 comprises 15 residues. Germline CDR1 reads MNHNS; CDR2 reads SASEGT. Trimming cost V 3 bases and J 5 bases; bases outside gene matches: 4. CDR3 sequence: CASSEGQGWTGELFF. DNA for the CDR3: TGTGCCAGCAGTGAGGGACAGGGATGGACCGGGGAGCTGTTTTTT.

The rearrangement joins TRBV9 to TRBJ1-2; 7 positions match TRBD1. This CDR3 is 14 amino acids long. J was trimmed by 4 bases and V by 6 bases; bases with no gene match: 9. The germline CDR1 and CDR2 sequences are SGDLS and YYNGEE. CDR3 sequence (DNA): TGTGCCAGCACCCAAGACAGGGTTAGCTATGGCTACACCTTC. The encoded protein is CASTQDRVSYGYTF.

The gene calls are TRBV27 and TRBJ2-2; D is ambiguous. CDR1 MNHEY and CDR2 SMNVEV come from the germline V gene (reference sequence). Trimming shortened V by 0 bases and J by 5 bases, and 4 bases separated the two germline ends. This CDR3 contains 13 residues. The CDR3 DNA reads as TGTGCCAGCAGTTTATCCCGGACCGGGGAGCTGTTTTTT. The encoded protein is CASSLSRTGELFF.

The gene calls are TRBV5-1 and TRBJ1-4, with 9 positions matching TRBD1. V was pared by 0 bases and J by 10 bases, with 7 bases of the junction left unmatched. Germline values: CDR1 SGHRS, CDR2 YFSETQ. This CDR3 is 15 amino acids long. This CDR3 is CASSLGRTGEGKLFF. The CDR3 DNA is TGCGCCAGCAGCTTGGGTAGGACAGGGGAGGGAAAACTGTTTTTT.

This clone appeared once. In DNA, the CDR3 is TGTGCCAGCAGGGGACAGGGATGGGTACTGGGCGAGCAGTACTTC. Residues: CASRGQGWVLGEQYF. V is TRBV6-5 and J is TRBJ2-7; 9 bases are a match to TRBD1. Germline V gives CDR1 MNHEY, CDR2 SVGAGI. Trimming removed 6 bases from V and 6 bases from J; junction bases left unmatched: 12. The CDR3 has 15 residues.

The chain joins TRBV18 to TRBJ1-1; 9 nucleotides match TRBD1. CDR1 and CDR2 from the germline V gene are KGHSH and LQKENI. V lost 5 bases to trimming and J lost 4 bases; unmatched junction nucleotides: 5. The CDR3 length is 14 residues. This chain's CDR3 is CASSSDRGGTEAFF. CDR3 nucleotides: TGTGCCAGCTCATCGGACAGGGGAGGCACTGAAGCTTTCTTT. The full variable domain, rest sourced from reference TRBV18 and TRBJ1-1, is NAGVMQNPRHLVRRRGQEARLRCSPMKGHSHVYWYRQLPEEGLKFMVYLQKENIIDESGMPKERFSAEFPKEGPSILRIQQVVRGDSAAYFCASSSDRGGTEAFFGQGTRLTVV.

The V call is TRBV10-3, the J call TRBJ2-3; 10 bases are shared with TRBD2. CDR3 length: 16 amino acids. V was pared by 3 bases and J by 2 bases, with 5 bases of the junction left unmatched. CDR1 and CDR2 from the germline V gene are ENHRY and SYGVKD. CDR3 residues: CAISDTSGVSTDTQYF. The CDR3 DNA is TGTGCCATCAGTGATACTAGCGGGGTGTCCACAGATACGCAGTATTTT.

The chain couples TRBV19 to TRBJ2-7; D is unclear. Trimming pared 7 bases from V and 2 bases from J, leaving 9 bases between. Germline V gives CDR1 LNHDA, CDR2 SQIVND (reference sequence). CDR3 size: 12 residues. The CDR3 DNA reads as TGTGCCAGTATGGCGCGGACCTACGAGCAGTACTTC. It is translated as CASMARTYEQYF.

The chain couples TRBV6-5 to TRBJ2-7; D is ambiguous. Trimming removed 8 bases from V and 6 bases from J, with 23 bases in between. CDR1 is MNHEY and CDR2 is SVGAGI in the germline V gene. The CDR3 contains 15 residues. The CDR3, as DNA: TGTGCCAGCCGCCCCTCGGGTTTTCGCCCGTCCGAGCAGTACTTC. This gives the protein CASRPSGFRPSEQYF.

CDR3 sequence reads: CASSQVGLAVPSYEQYF. The CDR3 region has the DNA TGCGCCAGCAGCCAAGTGGGGCTAGCGGTTCCCTCCTACGAGCAGTACTTC. This sequence joins TRBV4-1 and TRBJ2-7, with 7 bases fitting TRBD2. Per the germline V gene, CDR1 is MGHRA and CDR2 is YSYEKL. J lost 0 bases, V lost 1 base, and 9 bases had no gene match. The CDR3 spans 17 residues.